This passage covers 24 T cell receptor beta chains from one sample sequenced in a study of shared clonotypes between healthy human individuals. Profiled with immunoSEQ multiplex PCR; TCRdb holds only in-frame clones, not every one. The sample shows about 580,000 clones, roughly 98% of them seen only once. Naive CD8 cells lacked CD45RO, underwent positive selection for CCR7 and left out terminally differentiated effector memory CD45RA+ cells. Sequenced material: naive CD8+ T cells sorted from blood. The receptors shown here come from a man in his thirties or forties in good health.

To note about this clone: Other DNA sequences in the same sample also yield this CDR3. This chain uses TRBV5-1 with TRBJ2-7, with D possibly being TRBD1 (6 bases). The CDR3 extends over 13 amino acids. Germline V gene data show CDR1 as SGHRS and CDR2 as YFSETQ. Deletions cut 0 bases from V and 6 bases from J, with 10 bases between. CDR3 amino acids: CASSLEIGGEQYF. The DNA of the CDR3 is TGCGCCAGCAGCTTGGAAATAGGGGGCGAGCAGTACTTC. The entire variable domain, with the rest obtained from reference TRBV5-1 and TRBJ2-7, is as follows: KAGVTQTPRYLIKTRGQQVTLSCSPISGHRSVSWYQQTPGQGLQFLFEYFSETQRNKGNFPGRFSGRQFSNSRSEMNVSTLELGDSALYLCASSLEIGGEQYFGPGTRLTVT.

Here the CDR3 DNA reads TGTGCCAGCAGCGCTATTGGGGCCGGAGTCCCTTACAATGAGCAGTTCTTC. Translating gives CASSAIGAGVPYNEQFF. V usage is TRBV9 and J usage is TRBJ2-1; TRBD1 is a possible D gene (5 bases). The CDR3 contains 17 residues. V was trimmed by 3 bases and J by 4 bases, leaving 20 bases between them. The germline V gene has CDR1 SGDLS and CDR2 YYNGEE.

The CDR3 protein is CASTLYNEQFF. For the CDR3, the DNA is TGTGCCAGCACCCTTTACAATGAGCAGTTCTTC. The chain uses TRBV5-4 and TRBJ2-1, with D unclear. The germline V gene encodes CDR1 SGHNT and CDR2 YYREEE (reference sequence). This CDR3 region has 11 residues. Trimming shortened V by 6 bases and J by 4 bases, and 5 bases separated the two germline ends.

The genes are TRBV7-9 and TRBJ1-1; no clear D. Trimming took 5 bases from V and 1 from J, leaving 8 bases between them. The CDR3 covers 13 residues. Germline V gene sequence: CDR1 SEHNR, CDR2 FQNEAQ (reference sequence). CDR3 nucleotides: TGTGCCAGCAGCCCCCGGGGGAACACTGAAGCTTTCTTT. It specifies CASSPRGNTEAFF.

This clone was seen only once. V usage is TRBV2 and J usage is TRBJ2-5; D is perhaps TRBD1 (5 bases). V lost 4 bases and J lost 4, with 10 bases in between. The CDR3 is 13 residues long. The V gene's germline CDR1 is SNHLY and CDR2 FYNNEI. The CDR3 protein is CASSGTLGETQYF. The CDR3 nucleotides read TGTGCCAGCAGTGGGACACTGGGAGAGACCCAGTACTTC.

The rearrangement uses TRBV4-3 and TRBJ2-7; 10 nucleotides line up with TRBD2. The CDR3 loop spans 16 amino acids. Unmatched junction bases numbered 6, after V lost 0 bases and J lost 4 bases. From germline, CDR1 is LGHNA and CDR2 YSLEER. CDR3: CASSQDLLAGRYEQYF. The CDR3 nucleotides read TGCGCCAGCAGCCAAGATCTACTAGCGGGACGGTACGAGCAGTACTTC.

The rearrangement uses TRBV19 and TRBJ2-1; D remains ambiguous. Germline CDR1 reads LNHDA; CDR2 reads SQIVND (reference sequence). V lost 5 bases and J lost 0, with 11 bases in between. The CDR3 has 15 amino acids. CDR3 sequence (DNA): TGTGCCAGTAGTCCCCTCGGAATCTCCTACAATGAGCAGTTCTTC. Its translation: CASSPLGISYNEQFF.

The V and J genes are TRBV11-2 and TRBJ2-2; 9 positions agree with TRBD1. Germline loops: CDR1 SGHAT, CDR2 FQNNGV. Germline trimming cut 11 bases from V and 2 bases from J; bases unmatched to any gene: 12. CDR3 length: 16 amino acids. Written as DNA, the CDR3 is TGTGCCCATACGTTGGGACAGGGACTCAACACCGGGGAGCTGTTTTTT. It codes for CAHTLGQGLNTGELFF.

The chain employs TRBV7-6 and TRBJ2-5; 7 bases align to TRBD1. Germline trimming cut 5 bases from V and 6 bases from J; bases unmatched to any gene: 6. CDR3 length equals 13 residues. Per the germline V gene, CDR1 is SGHVS and CDR2 is FNYEAQ. In nucleotides, the CDR3 is TGTGCCAGCAGCCCCCACAGGGGACAGACCCAGTACTTC. Its protein product is CASSPHRGQTQYF.

The chain has TRBV27 and TRBJ2-7; no definite D call. The CDR3 is 13 residues long. V was clipped by 1 base and J by 3 bases, with 7 bases between them. Germline values: CDR1 MNHEY, CDR2 SMNVEV (reference sequence). CDR3 region: CASSLYSGYEQYF. The CDR3, as DNA: TGTGCCAGCAGTTTATATTCGGGCTACGAGCAGTACTTC.

The chain recombines TRBV29-1 with TRBJ2-1, with 7 bases fitting TRBD2. Germline lookup yields CDR1 SQVTM and CDR2 ANQGSEA. The CDR3 sequence is 13 residues long. V shed 2 bases and J 7 bases; nucleotides not matched to a gene: 5. CDR3 in amino acids: CSVEPREENEQFF. The DNA for the CDR3 is TGCAGCGTTGAACCTCGGGAGGAAAATGAGCAGTTCTTC.

The V and J genes are TRBV7-9 and TRBJ1-2; D may be TRBD1 (6 bases). Germline V gene data show CDR1 as SEHNR and CDR2 as FQNEAQ (reference sequence). V shed 2 bases and J shed 4 bases, with 11 bases lying between them. This CDR3 region has 14 residues. As DNA, the CDR3 is TGTGCCAGCAGCTTATCAGGGGACCCCTATGGCTACACCTTC. Amino acids: CASSLSGDPYGYTF.

As for this clone: Germline is not matched at one junction end, which may reflect a read error. The chain is built from TRBV27 and TRBJ2-7; no clear D gene. Per germline, CDR1 MNHEY and CDR2 SMNVEV (reference sequence). The CDR3 loop spans 14 amino acids. The CDR3 protein is CASSLLGSSDEQYF. The CDR3 region has the DNA TGTGCCAGCAGTTTATTAGGGTCCTCCGACGAGCAGTACTTC.

The chain is built from TRBV9 and TRBJ2-5; possibly TRBD2 for D (6 bases). The V end lost 1 base, the J end lost 4 bases, and 14 bases lay between the germline ends. The CDR3 has 15 amino acids. Per germline, CDR1 SGDLS and CDR2 YYNGEE. As DNA, the CDR3 is TGTGCCAGCAGCGTATTCGGGGGTCTAGGAGAGACCCAGTACTTC. This encodes CASSVFGGLGETQYF. Full variable domain (rest looked up from reference TRBV9 and TRBJ2-5): DSGVTQTPKHLITATGQRVTLRCSPRSGDLSVYWYQQSLDQGLQFLIQYYNGEERAKGNILERFSAQQFPDLHSELNLSSLELGDSALYFCASSVFGGLGETQYFGPGTRLLVL.

This chain joins TRBV7-2 and TRBJ1-5, with unresolved D. The germline V gene has CDR1 SGHTA and CDR2 FQGNSA. The CDR3 extends over 13 amino acids. V dropped 5 bases and J dropped 6 bases, with 11 bases sitting between them. The CDR3 region is CASSPDPAQPQHF. The CDR3 nucleotides read TGTGCCAGCAGCCCGGACCCGGCTCAGCCCCAGCATTTT.

The J gene is TRBJ2-5, the V gene TRBV15; the match to TRBD1 covers 10 bases. The CDR3 is made up of 15 amino acids. Trimming at V came to 1 base and at J to 4 bases, leaving 3 bases not matched to a gene. Germline V gene lookup returns CDR1 LNHNV and CDR2 YYDKDF (reference sequence). The CDR3 spells CATSRVTGGSETQYF. CDR3 bases: TGTGCCACCAGCAGAGTGACAGGGGGCTCAGAGACCCAGTACTTC.

The chain employs TRBV13 and TRBJ2-7, with 12 nucleotides matching TRBD2. The germline CDR1 and CDR2 sequences are PRHDT and FYEKMQ (reference sequence). The J segment lost 4 bases and the V segment lost 6 bases, leaving 10 bases of the junction unmatched. The CDR3 is 16 residues long. The DNA of the CDR3 is TGTGCCAGCAGGGACGCTAGCGGGAGGGCCGGGTACGAGCAGTACTTC. As protein: CASRDASGRAGYEQYF.

This clone was seen a single time. The chain employs TRBV7-8 and TRBJ1-1, with D possibly TRBD1 on 6 matching bases. The CDR3 consists of 14 residues. From germline, CDR1 is SGHVS and CDR2 FQNEAQ. Trimming removed 1 base at V and 5 bases at J, with 11 bases between. CDR3: CASSLVTGRTEAFF. The CDR3 DNA sequence: TGTGCCAGCAGCTTAGTGACAGGCAGAACTGAAGCTTTCTTT.

The chain employs TRBV18 and TRBJ2-1; D remains ambiguous. Trimming stripped 3 bases from V and 0 bases from J, with 6 bases between. Germline V gene data show CDR1 as KGHSH and CDR2 as LQKENI. This CDR3 is 14 amino acids long. CDR3 in DNA: TGTGCCAGCTCACCTATCAGCTCCTACAATGAGCAGTTCTTC. Translating gives CASSPISSYNEQFF. Drawing the rest from reference TRBV18 and TRBJ2-1, the complete variable domain is NAGVMQNPRHLVRRRGQEARLRCSPMKGHSHVYWYRQLPEEGLKFMVYLQKENIIDESGMPKERFSAEFPKEGPSILRIQQVVRGDSAAYFCASSPISSYNEQFFGPGTRLTVL.

This chain connects TRBV11-3 to TRBJ1-2; D unresolved. Per germline, CDR1 SGHNT and CDR2 YENEEA. Trimming removed 3 bases from V and 2 bases from J, with 7 bases in between. This CDR3 contains 13 residues. The CDR3 nucleotides read TGTGCCAGCAGCTTCAGAGGGAACTATGGCTACACCTTC. Its protein product is CASSFRGNYGYTF. Supplemented by reference TRBV11-3 and TRBJ1-2, the full variable domain reads EAGVVQSPRYKIIEKKQPVAFWCNPISGHNTLYWYLQNLGQGPELLIRYENEEAVDDSQLPKDRFSAERLKGVDSTLKIQPAELGDSAVYLCASSFRGNYGYTFGSGTRLTVV.

This clone was picked up one time. The CDR3 DNA sequence: TGTGCCAGCAGAGGTACCGGGACCCTAAATGAGCAGTTCTTC. It is translated as CASRGTGTLNEQFF. The chain uses TRBV27 and TRBJ2-1; the D gene could be TRBD1 or TRBD2 (5 bases each). CDR3 size: 14 residues. The germline V gene encodes CDR1 MNHEY and CDR2 SMNVEV (reference sequence). V was trimmed by 6 bases and J by 7 bases, leaving 16 bases between them.

The J gene is TRBJ2-7, the V gene TRBV2; 7 nucleotides match TRBD1. Germline lookup yields CDR1 SNHLY and CDR2 FYNNEI. V was pared by 7 bases and J by 2 bases, with 2 bases of the junction left unmatched. The CDR3 contains 12 residues. In DNA form, the CDR3 reads TGTGCCAGCATACAGGGGACCTACGAGCAGTACTTC. Translating it yields CASIQGTYEQYF.

Points on this clone: The junction does not match germline at one end; this may be a read error. V and J are TRBV19 and TRBJ1-1; no reliable D call. This CDR3 is 12 amino acids long. From germline, CDR1 is LNHDA and CDR2 SQIVND (reference sequence). DNA of the CDR3: TGTGCCAGTAGTTCCCCGGTGCTCCGGCCTCTGTTT. The encoded protein is CASSSPVLRPLF.

J is TRBJ2-1 and V is TRBV6-5, with TRBD1 matching over 8 bases. CDR1 is MNHEY and CDR2 is SVGAGI in the germline V gene. With 2 bases clipped from V and 5 bases from J, the junction kept 2 bases outside the gene matches. The CDR3 totals 14 residues. The CDR3 DNA sequence: TGTGCCAGCAGTTACCAGGGGGCAGACAATGAGCAGTTCTTC. It translates to CASSYQGADNEQFF.